Listed here is a single TCR beta chain. The data are from a study of blood T cell repertoires in COVID-19. TCRdb's table, derived via immunoSEQ multiplex PCR, lists solely in-frame clones and lacks some. The data contain more than 300,000 clones, approximately 93% of them singletons. The germline V and J ends were trimmed by 5 bases and 8 bases, with 19 bases remaining between them. The CDR3 is 15 amino acids. The germline V gene encodes CDR1 SGHVS and CDR2 FNYEAQ. This chain links TRBV7-6 with TRBJ1-5; weak D call: TRBD1 (5 bases). The clonotype comes from a middle-aged woman who had been exposed to COVID-19. The specimen was PBMCs or T cells enriched from blood (not recorded which). CDR3 sequence (DNA): TGTGCCAGCAGCCCCCATAAGGGGCCCGAGGAGCCCCAGCATTTT. Amino acid sequence: CASSPHKGPEEPQHF.